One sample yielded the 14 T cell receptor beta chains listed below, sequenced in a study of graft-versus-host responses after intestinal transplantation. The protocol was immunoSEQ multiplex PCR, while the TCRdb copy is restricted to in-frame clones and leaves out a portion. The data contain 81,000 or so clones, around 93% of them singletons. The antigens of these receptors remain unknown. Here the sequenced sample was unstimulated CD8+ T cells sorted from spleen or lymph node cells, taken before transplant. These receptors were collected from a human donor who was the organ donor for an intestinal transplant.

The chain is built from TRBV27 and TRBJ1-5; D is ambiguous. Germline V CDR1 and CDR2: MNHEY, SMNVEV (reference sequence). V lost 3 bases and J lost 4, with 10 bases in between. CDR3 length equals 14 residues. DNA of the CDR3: TGTGCCAGCAGTTTGAGGACTGGAAATCAGCCCCAGCATTTT. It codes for CASSLRTGNQPQHF.

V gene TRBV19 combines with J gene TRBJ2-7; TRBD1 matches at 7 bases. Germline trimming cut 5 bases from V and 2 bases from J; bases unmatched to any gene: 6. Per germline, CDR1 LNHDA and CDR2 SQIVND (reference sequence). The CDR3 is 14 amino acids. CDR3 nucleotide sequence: TGTGCCAGTAGTCGAGACAGGGCCCCCTACGAGCAGTACTTC. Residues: CASSRDRAPYEQYF.

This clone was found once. This CDR3 reads CASLRQGANYGYTF. CDR3 nucleotide sequence: TGTGCCAGCCTCCGACAGGGAGCTAACTATGGCTACACCTTC. V usage is TRBV30 and J usage is TRBJ1-2; 7 nucleotides agree with TRBD1. The CDR3 has 14 residues. V lost 8 bases to trimming and J lost 0 bases; unmatched junction nucleotides: 9. CDR1 GTSNPN and CDR2 SVGIG come from the germline V gene (reference sequence).

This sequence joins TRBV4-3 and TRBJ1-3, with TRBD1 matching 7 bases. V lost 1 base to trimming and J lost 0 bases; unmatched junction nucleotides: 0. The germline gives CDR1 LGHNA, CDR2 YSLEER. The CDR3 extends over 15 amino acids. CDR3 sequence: CASSQGDSSGNTIYF. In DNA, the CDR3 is TGCGCCAGCAGCCAAGGGGACAGCTCTGGAAACACCATATATTTT.

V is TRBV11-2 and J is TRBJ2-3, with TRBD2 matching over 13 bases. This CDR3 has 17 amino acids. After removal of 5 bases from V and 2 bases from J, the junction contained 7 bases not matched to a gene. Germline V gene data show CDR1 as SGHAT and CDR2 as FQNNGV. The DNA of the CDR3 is TGTGCCAGCAGCCCGCTAGGACTAGCGGGGGCCACAGATACGCAGTATTTT. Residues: CASSPLGLAGATDTQYF.

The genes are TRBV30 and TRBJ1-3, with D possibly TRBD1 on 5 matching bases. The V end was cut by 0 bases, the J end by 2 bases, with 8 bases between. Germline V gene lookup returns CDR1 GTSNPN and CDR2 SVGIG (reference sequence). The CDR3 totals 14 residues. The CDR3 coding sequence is TGTGCCTGGAGTGTAGGGGCTACTGGAAACACCATATATTTT. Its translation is CAWSVGATGNTIYF. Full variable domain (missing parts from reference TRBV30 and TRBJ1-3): SQTIHQWPATLVQPVGSPLSLECTVEGTSNPNLYWYRQAAGRGLQLLFYSVGIGQISSEVPQNLSASRPQDRQFILSSKKLLLSDSGFYLCAWSVGATGNTIYFGEGSWLTVV.

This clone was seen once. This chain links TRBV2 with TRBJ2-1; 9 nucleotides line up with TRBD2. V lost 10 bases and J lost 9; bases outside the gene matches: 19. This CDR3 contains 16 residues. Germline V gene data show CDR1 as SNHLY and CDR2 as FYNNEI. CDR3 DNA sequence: TGTGCCATGCTGTCCGTTCCGGGACTAGCATTCGGTGAGCAGTTCTTC. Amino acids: CAMLSVPGLAFGEQFF.

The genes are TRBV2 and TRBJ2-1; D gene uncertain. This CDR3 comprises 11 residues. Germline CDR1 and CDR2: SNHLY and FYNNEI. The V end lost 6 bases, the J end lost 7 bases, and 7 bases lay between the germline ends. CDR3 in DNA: TGTGCCAGCAGGCAACAAAATGAGCAGTTCTTC. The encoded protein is CASRQQNEQFF.

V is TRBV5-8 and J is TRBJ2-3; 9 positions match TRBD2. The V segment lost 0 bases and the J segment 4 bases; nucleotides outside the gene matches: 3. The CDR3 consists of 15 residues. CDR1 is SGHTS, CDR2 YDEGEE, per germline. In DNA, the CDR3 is TGTGCCAGCAGCTTGGGGCTAGCGGGACCAGATACGCAGTATTTT. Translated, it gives CASSLGLAGPDTQYF.

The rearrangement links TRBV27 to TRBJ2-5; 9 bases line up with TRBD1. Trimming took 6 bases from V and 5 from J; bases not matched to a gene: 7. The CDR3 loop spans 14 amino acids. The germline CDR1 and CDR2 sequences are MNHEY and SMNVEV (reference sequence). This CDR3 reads CASSYLQGAETQYF. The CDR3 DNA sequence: TGTGCCAGCAGCTACCTACAGGGGGCGGAGACCCAGTACTTC.

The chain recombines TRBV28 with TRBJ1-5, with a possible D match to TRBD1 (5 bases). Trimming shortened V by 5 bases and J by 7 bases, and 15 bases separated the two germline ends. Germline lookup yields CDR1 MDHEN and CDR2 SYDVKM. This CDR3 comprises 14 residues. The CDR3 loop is CASSPRRGVQPQHF. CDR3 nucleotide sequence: TGTGCCAGCAGTCCCCGCCGGGGGGTGCAGCCCCAGCATTTT.

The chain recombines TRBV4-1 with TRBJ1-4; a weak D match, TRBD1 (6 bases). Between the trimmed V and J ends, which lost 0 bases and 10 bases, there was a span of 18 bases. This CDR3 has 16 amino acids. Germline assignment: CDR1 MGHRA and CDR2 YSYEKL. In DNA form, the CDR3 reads TGCGCCAGCAGCCAAGACGGGGGGCAGGGAGGGAGAAAACTGTTTTTT. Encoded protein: CASSQDGGQGGRKLFF.

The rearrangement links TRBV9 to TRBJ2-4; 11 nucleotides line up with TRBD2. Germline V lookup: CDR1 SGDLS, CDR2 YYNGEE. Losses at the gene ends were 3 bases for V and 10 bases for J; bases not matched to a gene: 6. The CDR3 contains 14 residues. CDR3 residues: CASSANSGGDIQYF. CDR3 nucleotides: TGTGCCAGCAGCGCTAATAGCGGGGGGGATATTCAGTACTTC. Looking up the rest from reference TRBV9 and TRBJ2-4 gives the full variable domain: DSGVTQTPKHLITATGQRVTLRCSPRSGDLSVYWYQQSLDQGLQFLIQYYNGEERAKGNILERFSAQQFPDLHSELNLSSLELGDSALYFCASSANSGGDIQYFGAGTRLSVL.

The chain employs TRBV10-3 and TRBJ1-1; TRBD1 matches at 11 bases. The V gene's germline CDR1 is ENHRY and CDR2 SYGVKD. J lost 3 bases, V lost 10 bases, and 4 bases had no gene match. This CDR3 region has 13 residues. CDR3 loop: CATEDRGHTEAFF. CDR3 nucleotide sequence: TGTGCCACCGAGGACAGGGGGCACACTGAAGCTTTCTTT.